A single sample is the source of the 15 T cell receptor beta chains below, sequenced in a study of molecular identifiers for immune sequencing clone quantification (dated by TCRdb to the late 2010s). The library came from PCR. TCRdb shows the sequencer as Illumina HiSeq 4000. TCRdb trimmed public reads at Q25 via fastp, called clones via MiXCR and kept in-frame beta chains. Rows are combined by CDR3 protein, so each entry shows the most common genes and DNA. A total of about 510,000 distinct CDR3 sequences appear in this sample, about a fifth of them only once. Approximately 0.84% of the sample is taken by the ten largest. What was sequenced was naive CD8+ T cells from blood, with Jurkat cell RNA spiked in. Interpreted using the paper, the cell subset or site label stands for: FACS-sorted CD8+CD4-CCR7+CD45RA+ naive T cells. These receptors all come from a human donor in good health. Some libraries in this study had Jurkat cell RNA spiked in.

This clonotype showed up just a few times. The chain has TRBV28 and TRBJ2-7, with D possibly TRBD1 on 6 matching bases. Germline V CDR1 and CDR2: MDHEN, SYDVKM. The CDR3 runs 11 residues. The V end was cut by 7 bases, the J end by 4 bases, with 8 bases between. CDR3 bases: TGTGCCAGCACACAGGGTTACGAGCAGTACTTC. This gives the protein CASTQGYEQYF.

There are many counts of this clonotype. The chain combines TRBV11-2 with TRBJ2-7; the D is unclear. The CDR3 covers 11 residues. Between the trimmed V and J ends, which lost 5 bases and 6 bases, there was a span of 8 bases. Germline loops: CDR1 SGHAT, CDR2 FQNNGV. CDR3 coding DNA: TGTGCCAGCAGCCCGCCGGGCGAGCAGTACTTC. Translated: CASSPPGEQYF.

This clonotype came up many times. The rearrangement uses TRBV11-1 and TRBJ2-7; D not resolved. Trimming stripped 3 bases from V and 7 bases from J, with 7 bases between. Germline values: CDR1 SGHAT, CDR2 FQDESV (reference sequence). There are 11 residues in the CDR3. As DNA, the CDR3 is TGTGCCAGCAGCTTTTCGCGGGAGCAGTACTTC. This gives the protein CASSFSREQYF.

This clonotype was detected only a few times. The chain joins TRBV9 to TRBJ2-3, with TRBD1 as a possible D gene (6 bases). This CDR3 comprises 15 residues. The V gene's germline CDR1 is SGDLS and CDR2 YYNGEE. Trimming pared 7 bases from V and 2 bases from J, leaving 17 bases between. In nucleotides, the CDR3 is TGTGCCAGCGGGGTACAGGGTATGAACACAGATACGCAGTATTTT. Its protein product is CASGVQGMNTDTQYF.

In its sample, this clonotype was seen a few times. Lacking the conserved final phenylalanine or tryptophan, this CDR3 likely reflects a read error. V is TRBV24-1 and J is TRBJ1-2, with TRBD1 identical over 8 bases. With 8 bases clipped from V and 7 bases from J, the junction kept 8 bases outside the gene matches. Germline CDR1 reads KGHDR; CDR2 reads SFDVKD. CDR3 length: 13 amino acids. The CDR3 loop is CATTAGGGTGYTS. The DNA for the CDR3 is TGTGCCACCACCGCAGGGGGCGGAACTGGCTACACCTCC.

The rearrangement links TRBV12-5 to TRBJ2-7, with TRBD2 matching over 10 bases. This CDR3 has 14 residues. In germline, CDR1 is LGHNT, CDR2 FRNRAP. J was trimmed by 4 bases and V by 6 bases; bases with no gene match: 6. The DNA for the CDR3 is TGTGCTAGTGGACTAGCGGGGTTCGGGTACGAGCAGTACTTC. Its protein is CASGLAGFGYEQYF.

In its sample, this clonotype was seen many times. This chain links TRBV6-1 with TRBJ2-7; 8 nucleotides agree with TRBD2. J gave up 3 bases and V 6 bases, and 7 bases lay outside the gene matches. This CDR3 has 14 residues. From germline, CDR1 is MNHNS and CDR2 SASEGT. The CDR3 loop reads CASSLGTRVYEQYF. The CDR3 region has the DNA TGTGCCAGCAGCCTGGGGACTAGGGTCTACGAGCAGTACTTC.

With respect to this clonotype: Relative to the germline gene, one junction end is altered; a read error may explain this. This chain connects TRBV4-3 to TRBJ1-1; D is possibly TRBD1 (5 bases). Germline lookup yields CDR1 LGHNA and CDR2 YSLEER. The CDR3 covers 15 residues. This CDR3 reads CASSQDRAMNAEAFF. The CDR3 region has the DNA TGCGCCAGCAGCCAAGACAGGGCAATGAACGCTGAAGCTTTCTTT.

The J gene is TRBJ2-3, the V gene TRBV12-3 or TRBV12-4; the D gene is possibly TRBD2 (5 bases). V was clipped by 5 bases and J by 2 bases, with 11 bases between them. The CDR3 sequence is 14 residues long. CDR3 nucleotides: TGTGCCAGCAGTGTAAGACTAATCACAGATACGCAGTATTTT. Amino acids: CASSVRLITDTQYF.

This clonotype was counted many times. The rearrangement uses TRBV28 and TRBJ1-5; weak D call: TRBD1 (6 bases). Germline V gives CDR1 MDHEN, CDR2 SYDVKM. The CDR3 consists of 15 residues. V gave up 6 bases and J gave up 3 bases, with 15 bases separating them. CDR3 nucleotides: TGTGCCAGCAGACCTACAGGGTTGGCCAATCAGCCCCAGCATTTT. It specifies CASRPTGLANQPQHF.

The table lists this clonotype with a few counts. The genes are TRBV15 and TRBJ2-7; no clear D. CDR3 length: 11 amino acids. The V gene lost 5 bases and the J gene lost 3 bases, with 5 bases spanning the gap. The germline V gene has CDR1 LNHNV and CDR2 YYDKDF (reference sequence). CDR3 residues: CATSSNYEQYF. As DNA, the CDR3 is TGTGCCACCAGCTCGAACTACGAGCAGTACTTC.

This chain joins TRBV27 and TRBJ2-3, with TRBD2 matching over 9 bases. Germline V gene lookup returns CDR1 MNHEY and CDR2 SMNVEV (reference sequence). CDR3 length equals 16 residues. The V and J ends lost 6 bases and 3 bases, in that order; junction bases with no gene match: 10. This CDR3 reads CASRTWAGGPTDTQYF. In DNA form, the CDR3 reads TGTGCCAGCAGGACTTGGGCGGGGGGGCCAACAGATACGCAGTATTTT.

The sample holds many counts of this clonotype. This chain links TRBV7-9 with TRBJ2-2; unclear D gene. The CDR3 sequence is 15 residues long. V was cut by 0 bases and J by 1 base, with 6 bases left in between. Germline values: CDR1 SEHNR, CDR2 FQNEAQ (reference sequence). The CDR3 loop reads CASSLAEKNTGELFF. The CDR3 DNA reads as TGTGCCAGCAGCTTAGCGGAGAAGAACACCGGGGAGCTGTTTTTT.

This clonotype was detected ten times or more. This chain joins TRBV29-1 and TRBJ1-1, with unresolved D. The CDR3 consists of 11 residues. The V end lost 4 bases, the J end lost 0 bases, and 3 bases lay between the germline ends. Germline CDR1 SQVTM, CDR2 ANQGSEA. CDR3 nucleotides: TGCAGCGTTGTCATGAACACTGAAGCTTTCTTT. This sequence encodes CSVVMNTEAFF.

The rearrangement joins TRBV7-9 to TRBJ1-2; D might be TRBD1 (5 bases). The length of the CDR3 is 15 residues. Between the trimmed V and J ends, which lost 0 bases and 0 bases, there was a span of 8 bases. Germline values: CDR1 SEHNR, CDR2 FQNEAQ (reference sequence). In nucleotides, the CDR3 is TGTGCCAGCAGCTTAGCAGGGGAAGCTAACTATGGCTACACCTTC. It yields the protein CASSLAGEANYGYTF.